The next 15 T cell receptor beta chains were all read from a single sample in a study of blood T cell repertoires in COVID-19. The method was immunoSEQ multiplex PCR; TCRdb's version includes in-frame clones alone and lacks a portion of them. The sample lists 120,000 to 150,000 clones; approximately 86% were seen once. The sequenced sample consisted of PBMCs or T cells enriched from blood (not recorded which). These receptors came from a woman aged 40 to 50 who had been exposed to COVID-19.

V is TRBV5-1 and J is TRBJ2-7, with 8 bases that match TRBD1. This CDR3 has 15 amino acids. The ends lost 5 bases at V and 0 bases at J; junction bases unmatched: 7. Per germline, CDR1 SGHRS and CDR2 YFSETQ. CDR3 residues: CASRQLGTGSYEQYF. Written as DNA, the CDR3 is TGCGCCAGCAGACAATTGGGGACAGGCTCCTACGAGCAGTACTTC.

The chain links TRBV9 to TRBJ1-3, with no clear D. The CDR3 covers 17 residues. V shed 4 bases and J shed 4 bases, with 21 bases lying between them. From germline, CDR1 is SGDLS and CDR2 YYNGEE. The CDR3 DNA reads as TGTGCCAGCAGCACGCAGGTCGGTCTCACGTTAGGAAACACCATATATTTT. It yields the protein CASSTQVGLTLGNTIYF.

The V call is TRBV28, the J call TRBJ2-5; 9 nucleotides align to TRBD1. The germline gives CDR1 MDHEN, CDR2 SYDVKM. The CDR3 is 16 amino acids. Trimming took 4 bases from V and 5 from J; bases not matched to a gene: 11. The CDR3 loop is CASSSHVGQGPETQYF. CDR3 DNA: TGTGCCAGCAGTTCCCACGTGGGACAGGGACCTGAGACCCAGTACTTC.

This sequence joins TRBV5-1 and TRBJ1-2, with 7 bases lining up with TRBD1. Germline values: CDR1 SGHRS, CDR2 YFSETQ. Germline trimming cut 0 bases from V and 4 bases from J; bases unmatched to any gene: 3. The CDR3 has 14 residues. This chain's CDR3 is CASSLAPGGYGYTF. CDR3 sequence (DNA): TGCGCCAGCAGCTTGGCCCCAGGGGGCTATGGCTACACCTTC.

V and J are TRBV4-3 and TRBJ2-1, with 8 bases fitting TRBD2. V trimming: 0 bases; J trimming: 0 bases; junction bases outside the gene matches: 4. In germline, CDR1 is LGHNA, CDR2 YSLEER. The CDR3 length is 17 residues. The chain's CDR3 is CASSQDTSGSSYNEQFF. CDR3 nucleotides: TGCGCCAGCAGCCAAGATACAAGCGGGAGCTCCTACAATGAGCAGTTCTTC.

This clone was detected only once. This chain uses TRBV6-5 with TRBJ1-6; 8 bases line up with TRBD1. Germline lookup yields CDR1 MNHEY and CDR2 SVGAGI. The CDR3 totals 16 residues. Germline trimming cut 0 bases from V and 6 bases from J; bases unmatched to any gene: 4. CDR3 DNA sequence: TGTGCCAGCAGTTACTCTAGGGACAGGAGTAATTCACCCCTCCACTTT. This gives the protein CASSYSRDRSNSPLHF.

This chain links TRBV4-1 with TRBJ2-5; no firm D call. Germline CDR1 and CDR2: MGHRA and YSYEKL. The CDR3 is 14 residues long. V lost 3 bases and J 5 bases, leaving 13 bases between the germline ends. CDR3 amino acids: CASSQERYGETQYF. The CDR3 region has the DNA TGCGCCAGCAGCCAGGAACGGTACGGGGAGACCCAGTACTTC.

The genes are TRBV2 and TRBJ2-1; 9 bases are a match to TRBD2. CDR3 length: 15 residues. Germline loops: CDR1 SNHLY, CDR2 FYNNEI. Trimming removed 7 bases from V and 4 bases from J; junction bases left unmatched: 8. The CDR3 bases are TGTGCCAGCAACGGGATGCTAGCGGGGTACAATGAGCAGTTCTTC. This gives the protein CASNGMLAGYNEQFF. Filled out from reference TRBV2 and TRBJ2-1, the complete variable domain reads EPEVTQTPSHQVTQMGQEVILRCVPISNHLYFYWYRQILGQKVEFLVSFYNNEISEKSEIFDDQFSVERPDGSNFTLKIRSTKLEDSAMYFCASNGMLAGYNEQFFGPGTRLTVL.

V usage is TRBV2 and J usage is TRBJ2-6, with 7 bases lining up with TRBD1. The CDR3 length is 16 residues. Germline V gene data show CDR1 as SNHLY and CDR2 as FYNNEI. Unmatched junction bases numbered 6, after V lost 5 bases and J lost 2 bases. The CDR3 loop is CASSPRGKPGANVLTF. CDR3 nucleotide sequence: TGTGCCAGCAGTCCCAGGGGGAAGCCTGGGGCCAACGTCCTGACTTTC.

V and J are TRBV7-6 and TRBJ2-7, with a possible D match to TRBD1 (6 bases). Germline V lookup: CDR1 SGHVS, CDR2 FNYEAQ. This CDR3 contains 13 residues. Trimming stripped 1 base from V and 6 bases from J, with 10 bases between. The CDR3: CASSLDRVGEQYF. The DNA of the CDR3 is TGTGCCAGCAGCTTAGACAGGGTGGGCGAGCAGTACTTC.

The chain's CDR3 is CASSLDRDLSNQPQHF. CDR3 DNA sequence: TGTGCCAGCAGCTTAGACAGGGACCTGAGCAATCAGCCCCAGCATTTT. This sequence joins TRBV7-2 and TRBJ1-5; D is perhaps TRBD1 (6 bases). Trimming took 1 base from V and 1 from J, leaving 11 bases between them. The germline V gene encodes CDR1 SGHTA and CDR2 FQGNSA. The CDR3 has 16 amino acids.

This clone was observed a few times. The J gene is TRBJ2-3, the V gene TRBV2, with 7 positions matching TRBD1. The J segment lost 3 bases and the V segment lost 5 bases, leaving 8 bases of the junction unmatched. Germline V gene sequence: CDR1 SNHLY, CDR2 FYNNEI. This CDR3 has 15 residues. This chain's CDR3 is CASSSQGIGTDTQYF. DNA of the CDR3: TGTGCCAGCAGTTCACAGGGGATTGGGACAGATACGCAGTATTTT.

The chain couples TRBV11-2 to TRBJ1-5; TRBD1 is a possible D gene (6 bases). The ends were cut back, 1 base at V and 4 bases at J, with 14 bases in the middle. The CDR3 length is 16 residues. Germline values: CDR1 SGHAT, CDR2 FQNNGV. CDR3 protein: CASSLGRGQSNQPQHF. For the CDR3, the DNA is TGTGCCAGCAGCTTAGGACGCGGACAGTCTAATCAGCCCCAGCATTTT.

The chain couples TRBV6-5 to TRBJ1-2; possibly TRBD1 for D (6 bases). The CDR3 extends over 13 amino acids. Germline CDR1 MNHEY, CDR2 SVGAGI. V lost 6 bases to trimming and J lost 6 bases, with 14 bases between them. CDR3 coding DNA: TGTGCCAGCAGGTTGACAGGTCCTCATGGCTACACCTTC. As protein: CASRLTGPHGYTF.

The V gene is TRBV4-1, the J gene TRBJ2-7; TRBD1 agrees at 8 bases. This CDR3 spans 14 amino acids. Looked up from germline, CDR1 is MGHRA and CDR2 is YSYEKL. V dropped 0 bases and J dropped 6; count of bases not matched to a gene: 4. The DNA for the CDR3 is TGCGCCAGCAGCCAAGACAGACAGGGGCGCGAGCAGTACTTC. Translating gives CASSQDRQGREQYF.